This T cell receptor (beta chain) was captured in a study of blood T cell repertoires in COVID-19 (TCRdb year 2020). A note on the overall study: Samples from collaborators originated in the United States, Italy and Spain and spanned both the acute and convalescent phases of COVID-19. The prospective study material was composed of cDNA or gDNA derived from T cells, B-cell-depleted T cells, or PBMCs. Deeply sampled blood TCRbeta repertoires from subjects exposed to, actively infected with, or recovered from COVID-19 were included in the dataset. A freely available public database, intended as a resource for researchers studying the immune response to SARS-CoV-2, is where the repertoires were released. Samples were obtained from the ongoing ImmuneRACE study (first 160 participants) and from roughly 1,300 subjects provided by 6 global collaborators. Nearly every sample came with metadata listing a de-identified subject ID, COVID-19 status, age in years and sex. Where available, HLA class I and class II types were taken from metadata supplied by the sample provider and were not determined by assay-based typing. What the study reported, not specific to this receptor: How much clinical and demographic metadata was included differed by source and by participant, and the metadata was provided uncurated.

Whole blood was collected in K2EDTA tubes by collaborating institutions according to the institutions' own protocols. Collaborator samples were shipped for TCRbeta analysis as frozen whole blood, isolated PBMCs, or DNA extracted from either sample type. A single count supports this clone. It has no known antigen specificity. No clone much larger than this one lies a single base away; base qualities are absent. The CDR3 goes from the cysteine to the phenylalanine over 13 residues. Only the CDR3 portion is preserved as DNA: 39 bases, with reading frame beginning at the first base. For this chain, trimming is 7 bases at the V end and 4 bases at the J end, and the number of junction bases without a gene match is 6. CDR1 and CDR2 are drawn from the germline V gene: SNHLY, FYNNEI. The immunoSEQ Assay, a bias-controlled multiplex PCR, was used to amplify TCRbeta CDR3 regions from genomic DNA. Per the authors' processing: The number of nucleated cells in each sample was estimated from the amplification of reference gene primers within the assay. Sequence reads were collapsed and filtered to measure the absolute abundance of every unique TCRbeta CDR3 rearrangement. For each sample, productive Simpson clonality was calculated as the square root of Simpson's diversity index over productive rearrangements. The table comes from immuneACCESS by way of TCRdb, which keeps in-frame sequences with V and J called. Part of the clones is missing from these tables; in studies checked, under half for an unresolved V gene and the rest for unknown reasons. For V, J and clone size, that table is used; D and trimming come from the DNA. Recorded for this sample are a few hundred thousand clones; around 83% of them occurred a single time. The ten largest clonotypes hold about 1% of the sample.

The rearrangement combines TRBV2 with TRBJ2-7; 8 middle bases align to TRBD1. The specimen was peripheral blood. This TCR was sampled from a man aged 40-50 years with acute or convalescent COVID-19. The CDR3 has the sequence CASMGQAAYEQYF. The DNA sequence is TGTGCCAGCATGGGACAGGCCGCTTACGAGCAGTACTTC.